This T cell receptor beta chain was recovered during a study of blood T cell repertoires in COVID-19. Individuals drawn from about two dozen US areas were about 18 to 95 years old. Germline V gene lookup returns CDR1 SGHNT and CDR2 YYREEE (reference sequence). V lost 0 bases and J 4 bases, leaving 16 bases between the germline ends. The CDR3 is 16 amino acids. Libraries were prepared by immunoSEQ multiplex PCR; TCRdb keeps only in-frame clonotypes and omits some of them. The table records a few hundred thousand clones, over 75% of them present only once. The TCR was taken from a man aged 25 to 40 who had recovered from COVID-19. Input material: PBMCs or T cells enriched from blood (not recorded which). V and J are TRBV5-4 and TRBJ1-1; D is undetermined. This CDR3 reads CASSLVLSGRVTEAFF. The CDR3 bases are TGTGCCAGCAGCTTGGTACTATCCGGGCGGGTCACTGAAGCTTTCTTT.